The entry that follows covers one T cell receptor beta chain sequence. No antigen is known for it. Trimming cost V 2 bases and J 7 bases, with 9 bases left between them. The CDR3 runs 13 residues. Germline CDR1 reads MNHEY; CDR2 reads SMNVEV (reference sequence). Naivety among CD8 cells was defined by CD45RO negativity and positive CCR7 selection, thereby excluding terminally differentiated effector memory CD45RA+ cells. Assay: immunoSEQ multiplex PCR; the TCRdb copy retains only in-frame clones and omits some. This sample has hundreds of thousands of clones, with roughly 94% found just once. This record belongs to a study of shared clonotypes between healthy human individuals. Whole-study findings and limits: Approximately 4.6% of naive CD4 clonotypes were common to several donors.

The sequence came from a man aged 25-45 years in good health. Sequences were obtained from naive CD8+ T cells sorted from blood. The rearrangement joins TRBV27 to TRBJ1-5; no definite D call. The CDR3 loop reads CASSLGSRQPQHF. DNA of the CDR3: TGTGCCAGCAGTTTAGGCAGCCGGCAGCCCCAGCATTTT.